This record concerns one T cell receptor (beta chain) sequence. These data come from a study of blood T cell repertoires in COVID-19. Study summary: Sites in the United States, Italy and Spain provided acute and convalescent COVID-19 samples.

Under the authors' procedure: Reference gene primers were amplified, and this amplification served to estimate nucleated cell counts. Clones were sequenced by immunoSEQ multiplex PCR, and TCRdb holds only the in-frame ones, with some missing. Clone size and the V and J calls come from that table; the DNA yielded D and trimming. Among 200,000 to 250,000 clones listed, 87% were seen once. The CDR3 runs 14 residues. The germline V gene encodes CDR1 SGHNT and CDR2 YYREEE (reference sequence). V was clipped by 1 base and J by 8 bases, with 13 bases between them. Sequencing used peripheral blood. The rearrangement uses TRBV5-4 and TRBJ1-3; D not certain. This clonotype originated in a woman in her late teens or twenties who had recovered from COVID-19. CDR3 sequence (DNA): TGTGCCAGCAGCTTGTACGGGTACCTACACACCATATATTTT. It translates to CASSLYGYLHTIYF.